This record covers a single TCR beta chain. Its antigen is unknown. The table came from immunoSEQ multiplex PCR; TCRdb's copy has only in-frame clones and leaves some out. The table has over 100,000 clones, 70% to 90% seen once. This entry belongs to a study of cytotoxic CD8 clonotypes in ibrutinib-treated CLL. In the study overall: It was after a median roughly eleven months of treatment, range 6 to 36, that response samples were taken. Averaging across samples gave approximately 260,000 productive templates and roughly 90,000 productive rearrangements.

PBMCs that had been cryopreserved were the source of roughly 2 micrograms of genomic DNA for TCR beta libraries. Study results and limitations: The study found baseline clonality above age-matched healthy donors, tracking circulating CD8+ T-cell counts.

The sample in question was PBMCs, obtained after 24 months of ibrutinib treatment. The sequence was obtained from a human donor with chronic lymphocytic leukemia.

CDR3: CASSLGREGDIQYF. The CDR3 region has the DNA TGCGCCAGCAGCTTGGGCCGGGAAGGGGACATTCAGTACTTC. This rearrangement joins TRBV5-1 to TRBJ2-4; D possibly matches TRBD1 or TRBD2 (5 bases each). Germline CDR1 and CDR2: SGHRS and YFSETQ. This CDR3 spans 14 amino acids. Trimming took off 0 bases at V and 8 bases at J, with 12 bases between the two ends.